A selection of T cell receptor beta chains follows, all from one sample in a study of blood T cell repertoires in COVID-19. Libraries were prepared by immunoSEQ multiplex PCR; TCRdb keeps only in-frame clonotypes and omits some of them. Of 150,000 to 200,000 clones in the sample, 80% to 90% were seen once. Sequenced input: peripheral blood. The receptors were sampled from a woman older than 75 with acute or convalescent COVID-19. CDR3s include the opening cysteine and the closing phenylalanine or tryptophan. D genes are given only for firm matches. The size of a clone is reported for some rows only, either as once, few or many, or as a class for expanded clones.

V gene	D gene	clone size	J gene	CDR3 DNA	CDR3 protein
TRBV19	.	.	TRBJ2-1	TGTGCCAGTAGTATGGGGGCGGGCGATGAGCAGTTCTTC	CASSMGAGDEQFF
TRBV7-6	.	.	TRBJ2-7	TGTGCCAGCAGCTTAGCCTTAGGGGGTTCAACTTCCGAGCAGTACTTC	CASSLALGGSTSEQYF
TRBV21-1	.	once	TRBJ2-1	TGTGCCAGCAGCAACGGCGGCTCCTACAATGAGCAGTTCTTC	CASSNGGSYNEQFF
TRBV23-1	.	.	TRBJ1-1	TGCGCCAGCAGTCACACGACAGAGGACACTGAAGCTTTCTTT	CASSHTTEDTEAFF
TRBV11-2	.	.	TRBJ2-7	TGTGCCAGCAGCTTAGTCGGCGTCAGGGAAACCTACGAGCAGTACTTC	CASSLVGVRETYEQYF
TRBV7-7	TRBD1	.	TRBJ1-5	TGTGCTAGCAGCCCCCCGGACAGGGGGCCTCAGCCCCAGCATTTT	CASSPPDRGPQPQHF
TRBV10-3	.	.	TRBJ2-7	TGTGCCATCAGTGACCCTTCGATGACAGGACTCTCCTACGAGCAGTACTTC	CAISDPSMTGLSYEQYF
TRBV27	TRBD1	.	TRBJ1-2	TGTGCCAGCAGGGCCGGGACAGGGGGCATCTATGGCTACACCTTC	CASRAGTGGIYGYTF
TRBV29-1	TRBD2	.	TRBJ2-3	TGCAGCGTTGTGGGGGGACTAGCGGGCTCTAATACGCAGTATTTT	CSVVGGLAGSNTQYF
TRBV19	.	.	TRBJ2-1	TGTGCCAGTAGTATAGTTGGGGCCTTTGTGGTTGAGCAGTTCTTC	CASSIVGAFVVEQFF
TRBV20-1	.	.	TRBJ2-7	TGCAGTGCTAAAGACGCCTACGAGCAGTACTTC	CSAKDAYEQYF
TRBV29-1	.	.	TRBJ1-2	TGCAGCGTTGAAGGACGGGGAGTGACGAGGTCTGATTTTGGCTACACCTTC	CSVEGRGVTRSDFGYTF
TRBV2	TRBD1	.	TRBJ1-6	TGTGCCAGCAGTGAAGGCGCCGGGACAGGGGGCTTTGGGACACCCCTCCACTTT	CASSEGAGTGGFGTPLHF
TRBV10-3	.	.	TRBJ2-1	TGTGCCATCAGTGGACCCGGGGAGGTGGGCTCCTACAATGAGCAGTTCTTC	CAISGPGEVGSYNEQFF
TRBV6-4	TRBD1	.	TRBJ1-1	TGTGCCAGCAGTAGCCAGGGGGGAAGCACTGAAGCTTTCTTT	CASSSQGGSTEAFF
TRBV9	.	.	TRBJ1-4	TGTGCCAGCAGCTCCATCACTAATGAAAAACTGTTTTTT	CASSSITNEKLFF
TRBV5-5	.	.	TRBJ2-4	TGTGCCAGCAGCTTTTCCGCGGGCGATGGGGTCATTCAGTACTTC	CASSFSAGDGVIQYF
TRBV24-1	.	.	TRBJ2-7	TGTGCCACCAGTGATTCCTCCCCCGAGCAGTACTTC	CATSDSSPEQYF
TRBV2	.	.	TRBJ1-1	TGTGCCTGCCGTAGGGGTAGCACTGAAGCTTTCTTT	CACRRGSTEAFF
TRBV5-1	.	.	TRBJ2-5	TGCGCCAGCAGCTTGTCCGGGGGAGGAAAAGAGACCCAGTACTTC	CASSLSGGGKETQYF
TRBV18	TRBD1	.	TRBJ2-1	TGTGCCAGCTCACCCTCGGGACAGGGTTTCTCCTACAATGAGCAGTTCTTC	CASSPSGQGFSYNEQFF
TRBV3-1/TRBV3-2	TRBD1	.	TRBJ1-1	TGTGCCAGCATCTACCAACAGGGGGCACCTGAAGCTTTCTTT	CASIYQQGAPEAFF
TRBV23-1	TRBD2	.	TRBJ2-1	TGCGCCACCTCCCCCAGACTAAGCGGGAGGGCAGATGAGCAGTTCTTC	CATSPRLSGRADEQFF
TRBV28	.	.	TRBJ2-3	TGTGCCAGCAGTTCCACAGGGTCGGACACAGATACGCAGTATTTT	CASSSTGSDTDTQYF
TRBV2	TRBD1	.	TRBJ1-3	TGTGCCAGCAGAGAGACAGGGTTAGGAAACACCATATATTTT	CASRETGLGNTIYF
TRBV5-1	.	.	TRBJ2-5	TGCGCCAGCAGCCGAACAGGGTCCAAAGAGACCCAGTACTTC	CASSRTGSKETQYF
TRBV7-9	TRBD1	.	TRBJ1-2	TGTGCCAGCAGCAAAAGACGTGGGGACAGCTCTTATGGCTACACCTTC	CASSKRRGDSSYGYTF
TRBV10-3	.	.	TRBJ1-1	TGTGCCATCAGTCCCGGACTCTTCACTGAAGCTTTCTTT	CAISPGLFTEAFF
TRBV9	.	once	TRBJ2-3	TGTGCCAGCAGCGTGGAGGGAATAGATACGCAGTATTTT	CASSVEGIDTQYF
TRBV19	.	.	TRBJ2-2	TGTGCCAGTAGCAAGGGGTCAGGGGCCAACACCGGGGAGCTGTTTTTT	CASSKGSGANTGELFF
TRBV6-1	.	.	TRBJ1-4	TGTGCCAGCAGTGTCGCAGCGGCCCGGGCTAATGAAAAACTGTTTTTT	CASSVAAARANEKLFF
TRBV6-5	.	once	TRBJ1-4	TGTGCCAGCAGTTACTCGTCAGGGCCTTTTAATGAAAAACTGTTTTTT	CASSYSSGPFNEKLFF
TRBV2	TRBD2	.	TRBJ2-1	TGTGCCAGCAACAAAAACCAGGGAATCGGGACTACGACAATGTTGCAGTTCTTC	CASNKNQGIGTTTMLQFF
TRBV7-6	.	.	TRBJ2-1	TGTGCCAGCAGCCAAAGCTACGGCTCCTACAATGAGCAGTTCTTC	CASSQSYGSYNEQFF
TRBV3-1/TRBV3-2	.	once	TRBJ2-7	TGTGCCAGCAGCTCAGTCTCCTACGAGCAGTACTTC	CASSSVSYEQYF
TRBV19	TRBD1	.	TRBJ1-5	TGTGCCAGTACCACAGGGGATATTAAAAATCAGCCCCAGCATTTT	CASTTGDIKNQPQHF
TRBV6-2/TRBV6-3	TRBD1	.	TRBJ1-5	TGTGCCAGCAGTTCCCCAGGGGGCGGTCAGCCCCAGCATTTT	CASSSPGGGQPQHF
TRBV30	.	.	TRBJ1-5	TGTGCCTGGAGTGCTGTCGTCGGGCCCCAGCATTTT	CAWSAVVGPQHF
TRBV19	TRBD1	.	TRBJ1-4	TGTGCCAGTAGTCCGGACAGGGAAGGGCGTGCAACTAATGAAAAACTGTTTTTT	CASSPDREGRATNEKLFF
TRBV2	.	.	TRBJ2-1	TGTGCCCGCTCAACACGTAAATTGGCCTACAATGAGCAGTTCTTC	CARSTRKLAYNEQFF
TRBV3-1/TRBV3-2	TRBD1	.	TRBJ1-4	TGTGCCAGCAGCCCTCAGGGGGCTGCTGAAAAACTGTTTTTT	CASSPQGAAEKLFF
TRBV27	TRBD1	.	TRBJ1-1	TGTGCCAGCAGCCCCTGGGGGACAGGGGCGAACACTGAAGCTTTCTTT	CASSPWGTGANTEAFF
TRBV27	TRBD1	many	TRBJ1-1	TGTGCCAGCAGTTCCCGACAGGGAAGGATTACTGAAGCTTTCTTT	CASSSRQGRITEAFF
TRBV3-1/TRBV3-2	TRBD1	.	TRBJ1-6	TGTGCCAGCAGCCCCGGGACAGGGAATTCACCCCTCCACTTT	CASSPGTGNSPLHF
TRBV5-4	TRBD2	.	TRBJ2-5	TGTGCCAGCAGCGGACTAGCGGGAGGGGGGGCCCAGTACTTC	CASSGLAGGGAQYF
TRBV3-1/TRBV3-2	.	.	TRBJ1-2	TGTGCCAGCAGCCCTCGTGGAGGGGCCTATGGCTACACCTTC	CASSPRGGAYGYTF
TRBV7-9	.	.	TRBJ1-5	TGTGCCAGCAGCTTAGCCACCGGGTCCGAAGGGCCCCAGCATTTT	CASSLATGSEGPQHF
TRBV11-2	.	.	TRBJ1-1	TGTGCCAGCAGCTTATCTGGCGGCACTGAAGCTTTCTTT	CASSLSGGTEAFF
TRBV7-2	.	.	TRBJ1-2	TGTGCCAGCAGCCCCTCAGCGGGGGGCTACACCTTC	CASSPSAGGYTF
TRBV14	.	.	TRBJ2-1	TGTGCCAGCAGCCAACTAGTAGAGCAGTTCTTC	CASSQLVEQFF
TRBV11-2	.	.	TRBJ2-1	TGTGCCAGCAGCTTAGATCCGGGGAATCGGTACAATGAGCAGTTCTTC	CASSLDPGNRYNEQFF
TRBV3-1/TRBV3-2	.	.	TRBJ2-2	TGTGCCAGCAGCCAAGGATGGATCGGGAAAACCGGGGAGCTGTTTTTT	CASSQGWIGKTGELFF
TRBV27	TRBD2	.	TRBJ2-1	TGTGCCAGCAGCTTCCTCCCCGCGACTAGCGGTCACAATGAGCAGTTCTTC	CASSFLPATSGHNEQFF
TRBV4-2	TRBD1	.	TRBJ2-1	TGTGCCAGCAGCCAAGATCGGACAGGGGAGCAGTTCTTC	CASSQDRTGEQFF
TRBV7-2	TRBD2	.	TRBJ2-1	TGTGCCAGCAGCCCCGGACTAGCGGGGGGCAATGAGCAGTTCTTC	CASSPGLAGGNEQFF
TRBV3-1/TRBV3-2	TRBD2	.	TRBJ2-3	TGTGCCAGCAGCCAGCTAGCGGGGGGCCCAGATACGCAGTATTTT	CASSQLAGGPDTQYF
TRBV11-2	.	.	TRBJ2-5	TGTGCCAGCAGCTTCGCCCAGTCTGGACTGTACCAAGAGACCCAGTACTTC	CASSFAQSGLYQETQYF
TRBV7-2	TRBD1	.	TRBJ1-5	TGTGCCAGCAGCGCCGGACAGGGGGCCTACATCCAGCATTTT	CASSAGQGAYIQHF
TRBV7-3	TRBD2	.	TRBJ2-5	TGTGCCAGCAGCCATCTAGCCCCGCGGGGGGCGGGGGAGACCCAGTACTTC	CASSHLAPRGAGETQYF
TRBV28	.	few	TRBJ1-2	TGTGCCAGCAGTTTCCCGCGGGGCGGCGGCCCTAACTATGGCTACACCTTC	CASSFPRGGGPNYGYTF